This T cell receptor (beta chain) was documented in a study of blood T cell repertoires in COVID-19. V dropped 3 bases and J dropped 6 bases, with 17 bases sitting between them. Germline V gene lookup returns CDR1 MDHEN and CDR2 SYDVKM. This CDR3 has 15 amino acids. This table comes from immunoSEQ multiplex PCR, and its TCRdb copy is limited to in-frame clones, with some not included. The sample shows approximately 170,000 clones, roughly 81% of them seen only once. This rearrangement joins TRBV28 to TRBJ1-2; D may be TRBD1 (5 bases). The clonotype was recovered from a man aged 35 to 55 who had recovered from COVID-19. Sequencing used peripheral blood. In DNA form, the CDR3 reads TGTGCCAGCAGTTTGGGGGGAGGTGGCGGTGATGGCTACACCTTC. As protein: CASSLGGGGGDGYTF.